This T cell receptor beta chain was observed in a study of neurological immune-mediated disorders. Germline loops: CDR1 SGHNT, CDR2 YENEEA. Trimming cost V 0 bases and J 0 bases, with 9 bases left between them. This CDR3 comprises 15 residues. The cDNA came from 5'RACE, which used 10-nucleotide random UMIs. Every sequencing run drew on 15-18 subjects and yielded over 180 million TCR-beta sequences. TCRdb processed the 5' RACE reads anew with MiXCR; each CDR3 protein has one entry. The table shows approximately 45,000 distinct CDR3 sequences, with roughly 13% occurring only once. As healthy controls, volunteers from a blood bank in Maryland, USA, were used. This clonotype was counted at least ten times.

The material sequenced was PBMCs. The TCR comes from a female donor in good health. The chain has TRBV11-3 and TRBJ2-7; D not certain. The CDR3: CASSLDSLGSYEQYF. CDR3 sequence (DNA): TGTGCCAGCAGCTTAGACTCACTGGGCTCCTACGAGCAGTACTTC.